Listed below are T cell receptor beta chains from one sample, sequenced in a study of T-cell reconstitution after alpha-beta-depleted transplantation in children. TCRdb ran MiXCR on the PCR reads and lists one entry per CDR3 protein. The sample includes about 110,000 distinct CDR3 sequences, 5.5% to 7% seen only once; the top ten take about 23%. Sequences were derived from PBMCs, mostly from graft donor cells, sampled 360 days after TCRalphabeta/CD19-depleted stem cell transplant. The receptors come from a male patient under 10 years old who had a stem cell transplant for acute lymphoblastic leukemia, so the T cells may come from the graft donor. The CDR3 runs from the conserved cysteine through the conserved F or W. The D gene is left open where the match is weak. Only some rows state a clone size, as once, few, many or a class for expanded clones.

abundance: many
v_gene: TRBV29-1
j_gene: TRBJ1-2
d_gene: .
CDR3aa: CRRDGSNYGYTF
CDR3nt: TGCAGGAGGGACGGATCTAACTATGGCTACACCTTC

abundance: .
v_gene: TRBV7-3
j_gene: TRBJ2-1
d_gene: .
CDR3aa: CASSPMGQVNEQFF
CDR3nt: TGTGCCAGCAGTCCAATGGGGCAGGTCAATGAGCAGTTCTTC

abundance: few
v_gene: TRBV10-1
j_gene: TRBJ2-3
d_gene: .
CDR3aa: CASGNTDTQYF
CDR3nt: TGCGCCAGCGGGAACACAGATACGCAGTATTTT

abundance: many
v_gene: TRBV11-2
j_gene: TRBJ2-4
d_gene: .
CDR3aa: CASSLTLMGNIQYF
CDR3nt: TGTGCCAGCAGCTTAACTCTGATGGGAAACATTCAGTACTTC

abundance: few
v_gene: TRBV4-3
j_gene: TRBJ2-3
d_gene: TRBD1
CDR3aa: CASSQQDRGHGSTDTQYF
CDR3nt: TGCGCCAGCAGCCAACAGGACAGGGGCCATGGCAGCACAGATACGCAGTATTTT

abundance: .
v_gene: TRBV4-1
j_gene: TRBJ2-7
d_gene: .
CDR3aa: CASSQARQDPSEQYF
CDR3nt: TGCGCCAGCAGCCAAGCGAGACAGGATCCCTCCGAGCAGTACTTC

abundance: many
v_gene: TRBV29-1
j_gene: TRBJ1-5
d_gene: .
CDR3aa: CSVEDNHNQPQHF
CDR3nt: TGCAGCGTTGAAGACAACCACAATCAGCCCCAGCATTTT

abundance: many
v_gene: TRBV6-5
j_gene: TRBJ2-3
d_gene: .
CDR3aa: CASSPGRETDTQYF
CDR3nt: TGTGCCAGCAGCCCGGGACGCGAGACAGATACGCAGTATTTT

abundance: many
v_gene: TRBV29-1
j_gene: TRBJ2-7
d_gene: .
CDR3aa: CSVSRQGREYF
CDR3nt: TGCAGCGTTTCCCGACAGGGGAGGGAGTACTTC

abundance: .
v_gene: TRBV6-1
j_gene: TRBJ2-3
d_gene: TRBD2
CDR3aa: CASSTIPFSGRGSDTQYF
CDR3nt: TGTGCCAGCAGCACGATCCCATTTAGCGGGAGGGGGTCAGATACGCAGTATTTT

abundance: few
v_gene: TRBV24-1
j_gene: TRBJ2-7
d_gene: .
CDR3aa: CATSDLDPLWGEARYEQYF
CDR3nt: TGTGCCACCAGTGATTTGGATCCCCTCTGGGGGGAGGCACGCTACGAGCAGTACTTC

abundance: .
v_gene: TRBV4-2
j_gene: TRBJ2-3
d_gene: TRBD2
CDR3aa: CASSPLGTIPTDTQYF
CDR3nt: TGTGCCAGCAGCCCCCTAGGGACTATTCCTACAGATACGCAGTATTTT

abundance: many
v_gene: TRBV7-2
j_gene: TRBJ2-7
d_gene: .
CDR3aa: CASSLPKKYEQYF
CDR3nt: TGTGCCAGCAGCCTTCCTAAAAAGTACGAGCAGTACTTC

abundance: many
v_gene: TRBV20-1
j_gene: TRBJ2-5
d_gene: .
CDR3aa: CSARDRETQYF
CDR3nt: TGCAGTGCTAGAGATCGCGAGACCCAGTACTTC

abundance: many
v_gene: TRBV29-1
j_gene: TRBJ1-1
d_gene: TRBD1
CDR3aa: CSVVGQGAIEAFF
CDR3nt: TGCAGCGTTGTCGGGCAGGGGGCGATTGAAGCTTTCTTT

abundance: few
v_gene: TRBV28
j_gene: TRBJ1-1
d_gene: .
CDR3aa: CASSPGVNTEAFF
CDR3nt: TGTGCCAGCAGTCCCGGGGTGAACACTGAAGCTTTCTTT

abundance: many
v_gene: TRBV29-1
j_gene: TRBJ2-7
d_gene: .
CDR3aa: CSVVSAYEQYF
CDR3nt: TGCAGCGTTGTTTCTGCTTACGAGCAGTACTTC

abundance: many
v_gene: TRBV28
j_gene: TRBJ2-3
d_gene: .
CDR3aa: CASNFPLDGTSTDTQYF
CDR3nt: TGTGCCAGCAATTTCCCCCTGGACGGCACAAGCACAGATACGCAGTATTTT

abundance: few
v_gene: TRBV6-5
j_gene: TRBJ2-5
d_gene: .
CDR3aa: CASSYSAQGEETQYF
CDR3nt: TGTGCCAGCAGTTACTCGGCTCAGGGAGAAGAGACCCAGTACTTC

abundance: many
v_gene: TRBV27
j_gene: TRBJ2-5
d_gene: .
CDR3aa: CASSLAGGETQYF
CDR3nt: TGTGCCAGCAGTTTGGCGGGCGGAGAGACCCAGTACTTC

abundance: .
v_gene: TRBV28
j_gene: TRBJ1-1
d_gene: .
CDR3aa: CASSLRWGGYTEAFF
CDR3nt: TGTGCCAGCAGTTTAAGGTGGGGGGGGTACACTGAAGCTTTCTTT

abundance: many
v_gene: TRBV12-5
j_gene: TRBJ2-5
d_gene: TRBD1
CDR3aa: CASGHRGIETQYF
CDR3nt: TGTGCTAGTGGGCACAGGGGGATAGAGACCCAGTACTTC